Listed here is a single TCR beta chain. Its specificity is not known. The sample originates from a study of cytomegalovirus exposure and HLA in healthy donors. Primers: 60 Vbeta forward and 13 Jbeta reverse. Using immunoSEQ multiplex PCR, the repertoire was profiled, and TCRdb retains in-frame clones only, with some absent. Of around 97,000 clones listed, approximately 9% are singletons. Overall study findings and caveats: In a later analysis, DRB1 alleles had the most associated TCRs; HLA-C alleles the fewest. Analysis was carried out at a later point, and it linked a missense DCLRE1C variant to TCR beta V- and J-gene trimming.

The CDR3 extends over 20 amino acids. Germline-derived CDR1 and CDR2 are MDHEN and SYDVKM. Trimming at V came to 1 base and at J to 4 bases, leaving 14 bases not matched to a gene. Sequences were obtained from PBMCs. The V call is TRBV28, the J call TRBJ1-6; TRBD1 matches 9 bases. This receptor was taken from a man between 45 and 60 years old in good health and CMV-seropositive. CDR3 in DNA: TGTGCCAGCAGTTTATTCTCTCCCGGGACAGGGAACCTGTATAATTCACCCCTCCACTTT. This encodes CASSLFSPGTGNLYNSPLHF.